The source of this T cell receptor (beta chain) is a study of shared clonotypes between healthy human individuals. It was CD45RO-negative cells, positively selected for CCR7, that made up naive CD8 cells, with terminally differentiated effector memory CD45RA+ cells excluded. The method was immunoSEQ multiplex PCR; TCRdb's version includes in-frame clones alone and lacks a portion of them. In the table there are some 600,000 clones, approximately 96% of which are singletons. The CDR3 is 11 amino acids. In germline, CDR1 is MDHEN, CDR2 SYDVKM. V lost 3 bases, J lost 7 bases, and 6 bases lay in between.

The chain has TRBV28 and TRBJ1-1, with no clear D. The clonotype comes from a woman in her twenties or thirties in good health. Material: naive CD8+ T cells sorted from blood. CDR3 residues: CASSFPGEAFF. The CDR3 coding sequence is TGTGCCAGCAGTTTCCCGGGTGAAGCTTTCTTT.